This T cell receptor beta chain comes out of a study of T cells in Graves' hyperthyroidism and ophthalmopathy. The study's findings and limits: Appearing also in blood were most of the thyroid clonotypes expanded above 0.001.

Germline lookup yields CDR1 DFQATT and CDR2 SNEGSKA (reference sequence). V shed 2 bases and J shed 0 bases, with 12 bases lying between them. This CDR3 is 15 amino acids long. A remark on this clonotype: Its antigen is undetermined.

TCR beta CDR3 sequences were amplified from RNA transcripts. The TCR CDR3 first-round RT-PCR relied on the HTBI primer set. TCRdb reanalysed the multiplex PCR reads using MiXCR and keeps one entry per CDR3 protein. Among approximately 710,000 distinct CDR3 sequences, roughly 17% were seen once, and the ten largest hold about 14%. Sequencing input: blood. This TCR derives from a man in his fifties or sixties with Graves' hyperthyroidism. The V gene is TRBV20-1, the J gene TRBJ2-3; D is unclear. Written as DNA, the CDR3 is TGCAGTGCTAGATCTCTGCGGAGTAGCACAGATACGCAGTATTTT. Its translation is CSARSLRSSTDTQYF.